Listed below are T cell receptor beta chains from one sample, sequenced in a study of shared clonotypes between healthy human individuals. The method was immunoSEQ multiplex PCR; TCRdb's version includes in-frame clones alone and lacks a portion of them. The data show 150,000 to 200,000 clones, 90% to 95% seen once. Sequences were obtained from naive CD4+ T cells sorted from blood. The receptors originated from a woman aged 25 to 45 in good health. CDR3s include the opening cysteine and the closing phenylalanine or tryptophan.

v_gene	CDR3aa
TRBV5-8	CASSYSIWAEAFF
TRBV6-6	CASSYLSGGQYEQYF
TRBV11-3	CASSLEGTGLAEQYF
TRBV10-3	CAISLPGTVSSTDTQYF
TRBV5-1	CASSGSSGGYNEQFF
TRBV5-6	CASSSPRDTDGSQPQHF
TRBV4-1	CASSQGLAGGAETQYF
TRBV28	CASIGTSGSWANVLTF
TRBV30	CAWIGVGIMNTEAFF
TRBV28	CASRTGISGNTIYF
TRBV19	CASRGPGSTNEKLFF
TRBV6-5	CASGSGGGWGYGYTF
TRBV15	CATSRVPGRQYEQYF
TRBV28	CASSPRDRAGLAGGSYEQYF
TRBV10-1	CASSESGRHQAFF
TRBV5-6	CASSSRTVRSTDTQYF
TRBV28	CASTSGLPSNYGYTF
TRBV28	CATSLGVRYEQYF
TRBV7-3	CASSPGAGEGWETQYF
TRBV6-5	CASSRDSIGELFF
TRBV29-1	CSAKGGGPNYEQYF
TRBV9	CASSVEHRSPGGSYNEQFF
TRBV5-1	CASSPGAGEKLFF
TRBV7-8	CASSSPGLAGGPSETQYF
TRBV28	CASSPSEGAGEKLFF
TRBV18	CASYPGALGGANVLTF
TRBV7-2	CASSFAGVNTGELFF
TRBV9	CASSVGTQTGETQYF